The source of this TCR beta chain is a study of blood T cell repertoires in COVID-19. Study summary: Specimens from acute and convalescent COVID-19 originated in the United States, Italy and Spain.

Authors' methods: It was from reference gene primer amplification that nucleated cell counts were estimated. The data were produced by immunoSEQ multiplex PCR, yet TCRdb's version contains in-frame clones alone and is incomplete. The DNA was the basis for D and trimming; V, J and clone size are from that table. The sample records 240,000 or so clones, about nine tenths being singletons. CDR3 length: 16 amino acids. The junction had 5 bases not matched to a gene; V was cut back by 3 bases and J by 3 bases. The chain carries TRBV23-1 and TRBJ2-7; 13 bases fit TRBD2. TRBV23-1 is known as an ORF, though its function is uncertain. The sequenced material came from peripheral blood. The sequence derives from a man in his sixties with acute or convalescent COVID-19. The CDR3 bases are TGCGCCAGCAGTCACCAGGGACTAGCGGGACACTACGAGCAGTACTTC. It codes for CASSHQGLAGHYEQYF.